This TCR beta chain comes out of a study of cytomegalovirus exposure and HLA in healthy donors. A note on this clone: Its antigen is unknown.

Overall study findings and caveats: An apparent linkage of common viral pathogens to several of the most significant clusters emerged in a later analysis. For TCR beta chains, V- and J-gene trimming was later linked to a missense DCLRE1C variant.

With 60 Vbeta and 13 Jbeta primers, the PCR was carried out. Some clones are missing from TCRdb's copy, which holds only in-frame ones; the method was immunoSEQ multiplex PCR. The sample has approximately 120,000 clones, 78% seen once. Germline V gives CDR1 SNHLY, CDR2 FYNNEI. This CDR3 region has 13 residues. Trimming shortened V by 6 bases and J by 3 bases, and 9 bases separated the two germline ends. Specimen: PBMCs. The clonotype was recovered from a woman aged 40-49 years in good health and CMV-seronegative. The chain has TRBV2 and TRBJ1-3, with no clear D. The CDR3 DNA reads TGTGCCAGCAGCCGACAACGTGGAAACACCATATATTTT. Translated: CASSRQRGNTIYF.